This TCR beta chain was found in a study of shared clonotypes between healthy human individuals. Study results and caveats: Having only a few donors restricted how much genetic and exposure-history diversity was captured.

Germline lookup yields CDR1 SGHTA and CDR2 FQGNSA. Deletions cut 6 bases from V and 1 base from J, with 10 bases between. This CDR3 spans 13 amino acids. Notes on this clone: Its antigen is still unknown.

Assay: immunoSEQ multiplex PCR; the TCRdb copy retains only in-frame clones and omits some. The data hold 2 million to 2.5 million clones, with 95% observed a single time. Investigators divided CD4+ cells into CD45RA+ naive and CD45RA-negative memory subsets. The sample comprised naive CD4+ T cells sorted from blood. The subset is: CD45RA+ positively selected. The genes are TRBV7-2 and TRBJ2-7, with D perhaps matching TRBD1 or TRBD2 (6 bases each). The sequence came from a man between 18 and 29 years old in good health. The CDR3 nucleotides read TGTGCCAGCAGGGGAGGACAGTCCTACGAGCAGTACTTC. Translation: CASRGGQSYEQYF.